The 13 T cell receptor beta chains listed next were all sequenced from one sample in a study of shared T cell receptors in the human thymus. Clones were sequenced by immunoSEQ multiplex PCR, and TCRdb holds only the in-frame ones, with some missing. This sample has around 340,000 clones; approximately 95% occur once, and the top ten carry 0.02%. Source material: thymocytes. These receptor sequences come from a human donor.

The chain recombines TRBV5-1 with TRBJ2-6; D not certain. With 4 bases removed from V and 0 bases from J, the gap between germline ends came to 11 bases. Per germline, CDR1 SGHRS and CDR2 YFSETQ. The CDR3 runs to 16 residues. CDR3 DNA sequence: TGCGCCAGCAGCCGGACCGATCTCTCTGGGGCCAACGTCCTGACTTTC. Its translation: CASSRTDLSGANVLTF. Drawing the rest from reference TRBV5-1 and TRBJ2-6, the complete variable domain is KAGVTQTPRYLIKTRGQQVTLSCSPISGHRSVSWYQQTPGQGLQFLFEYFSETQRNKGNFPGRFSGRQFSNSRSEMNVSTLELGDSALYLCASSRTDLSGANVLTFGAGSRLTVL.

The V and J genes are TRBV11-2 and TRBJ2-7, with 8 bases identical to TRBD2. V was pared by 2 bases and J by 2 bases, with 17 bases of the junction left unmatched. Germline loops: CDR1 SGHAT, CDR2 FQNNGV. The CDR3 sequence is 19 residues long. The CDR3, as DNA: TGTGCCAGCAGCTTATGGGGAAGAGGAAAGCGGGAGATCACCTACGAGCAGTACTTC. As protein: CASSLWGRGKREITYEQYF.

The chain is built from TRBV9 and TRBJ2-3, with TRBD2 matching 8 bases. Germline lookup yields CDR1 SGDLS and CDR2 YYNGEE. V lost 4 bases, J lost 2 bases, and 9 bases stayed unmatched. There are 16 residues in the CDR3. The CDR3 bases are TGTGCCAGCAGCCTCACCCGGGGGGGTTCCACAGATACGCAGTATTTT. Its translation is CASSLTRGGSTDTQYF.

This clone came up once. The rearrangement joins TRBV4-2 to TRBJ2-3; TRBD2 is a possible D gene (6 bases). The CDR3 is 20 residues long. Trimming removed 1 base from V and 2 bases from J, with 25 bases in between. Germline-derived CDR1 and CDR2 are LGHNA and YNFKEQ. CDR3 in amino acids: CASSQVPERNGRGNTDTQYF. The DNA of the CDR3 is TGTGCCAGCAGCCAAGTCCCCGAACGGAACGGGAGAGGAAACACAGATACGCAGTATTTT.

In its sample, this clone was seen once. The genes are TRBV5-1 and TRBJ2-3, with D maybe TRBD2 (6 bases). CDR1 is SGHRS and CDR2 is YFSETQ in the germline V gene. V was cut by 0 bases and J by 0 bases, with 20 bases left in between. CDR3 length: 19 amino acids. CDR3 coding DNA: TGCGCCAGCAGCTTGGCCCTTGTCCCCCCTGCGGGAAGCACAGATACGCAGTATTTT. This sequence encodes CASSLALVPPAGSTDTQYF.

This clone was seen just once. The chain joins TRBV28 to TRBJ2-1; no firm D call. Germline assignment: CDR1 MDHEN and CDR2 SYDVKM. Trimming removed 2 bases at V and 0 bases at J, with 8 bases between. The CDR3 covers 15 residues. The CDR3 DNA reads as TGTGCCAGCAGTTTAAGAGAGAACTCCTACAATGAGCAGTTCTTC. This encodes CASSLRENSYNEQFF.

This chain connects TRBV28 to TRBJ2-7, with 7 bases lining up with TRBD2. Germline CDR1 reads MDHEN; CDR2 reads SYDVKM. Trimming at V came to 5 bases and at J to 3 bases, leaving 13 bases not matched to a gene. The CDR3 runs to 16 residues. The DNA of the CDR3 is TGTGCCAGCAGTCATTGGGGGAGGGCCTATATCTACGAGCAGTACTTC. This translates into CASSHWGRAYIYEQYF.

V usage is TRBV14 and J usage is TRBJ2-5; TRBD1 matches 9 bases. V was clipped by 1 base and J by 5 bases; unmatched bases: 5. In germline, CDR1 is SGHDN, CDR2 FVKESK. The CDR3 runs 15 residues. In DNA form, the CDR3 reads TGTGCCAGCAGCCAAGGAGGACAGGGGAGGGAGACCCAGTACTTC. It encodes CASSQGGQGRETQYF.

The rearrangement links TRBV4-1 to TRBJ2-3; 11 bases align to TRBD2. The CDR3 has 16 residues. The junction had 5 bases not matched to a gene; V was cut back by 3 bases and J by 3 bases. CDR1 is MGHRA, CDR2 YSYEKL, per germline. The DNA for the CDR3 is TGCGCCAGCAGCCACGCTGCTAGCGGGAGGACAGATACGCAGTATTTT. This encodes CASSHAASGRTDTQYF.

V is TRBV10-1 and J is TRBJ1-2; no reliable D call. CDR1 is WNHNN and CDR2 is SYGVQD in the germline V gene (reference sequence). The CDR3 has 13 amino acids. V lost 2 bases to trimming and J lost 4 bases, with 8 bases between them. The CDR3 DNA follows: TGCGCCAGCAGTGAGGGCAGGACCTATGGCTACACCTTC. Protein product: CASSEGRTYGYTF.

This clone was detected once. The V and J genes are TRBV27 and TRBJ1-4, with D tentatively TRBD1 (6 bases). The CDR3 is 18 residues long. V shed 5 bases and J shed 8 bases, with 27 bases lying between them. Looked up from germline, CDR1 is MNHEY and CDR2 is SMNVEV (reference sequence). CDR3 in amino acids: CASSLTYLPQGDSEKLFF. The CDR3 nucleotides are TGTGCCAGCAGTCTTACTTATCTTCCACAGGGAGATTCCGAAAAACTGTTTTTT.

This clone was counted a single time. This chain links TRBV9 with TRBJ1-3; perhaps TRBD1 as D (6 bases). In germline, CDR1 is SGDLS, CDR2 YYNGEE. Trimming shortened V by 5 bases and J by 1 base, and 16 bases separated the two germline ends. The CDR3 contains 16 residues. The CDR3 spells CASSYTTQGSGNTIYF. CDR3 bases: TGTGCCAGCAGTTATACCACACAGGGATCTGGAAACACCATATATTTT.

The CDR3 nucleotides are TGTGCCAGCAGGCGCCTAGGCAGGTCCTACGAGCAGTACTTC. It encodes CASRRLGRSYEQYF. This chain uses TRBV7-2 with TRBJ2-7, with D unresolved. The V and J ends lost 6 bases and 1 base respectively, with 13 bases between them. Germline loops: CDR1 SGHTA, CDR2 FQGNSA. The CDR3 contains 14 residues.